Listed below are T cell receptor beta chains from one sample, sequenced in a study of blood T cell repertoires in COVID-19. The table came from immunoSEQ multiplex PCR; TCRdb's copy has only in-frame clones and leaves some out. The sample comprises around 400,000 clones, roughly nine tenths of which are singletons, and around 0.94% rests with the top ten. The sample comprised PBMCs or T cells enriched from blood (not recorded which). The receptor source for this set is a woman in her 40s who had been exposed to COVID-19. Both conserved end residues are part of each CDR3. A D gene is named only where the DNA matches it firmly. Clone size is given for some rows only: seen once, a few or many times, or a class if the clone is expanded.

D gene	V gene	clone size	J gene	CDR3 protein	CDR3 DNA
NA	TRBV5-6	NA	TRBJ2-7	CASSLRGSYEQYF	TGTGCCAGCAGCTTGCGGGGCTCCTACGAGCAGTACTTC
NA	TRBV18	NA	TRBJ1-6	CASSPNMKSYNSPLHF	TGTGCCAGCTCACCGAACATGAAATCCTATAATTCACCCCTCCACTTT
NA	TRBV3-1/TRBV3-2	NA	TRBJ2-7	CASSQVSSEQYF	TGTGCCAGCAGCCAAGTATCCAGCGAGCAGTACTTC
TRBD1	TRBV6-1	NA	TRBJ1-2	CASSEEAGGYGYTF	TGTGCCAGCAGTGAAGAGGCAGGGGGCTATGGCTACACCTTC
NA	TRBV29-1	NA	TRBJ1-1	CSGDGLWGTEAFF	TGCAGCGGAGATGGACTCTGGGGAACTGAAGCTTTCTTT
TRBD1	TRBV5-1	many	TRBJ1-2	CASSLEQGYNYGYTF	TGCGCCAGCAGCTTGGAACAGGGGTATAACTATGGCTACACCTTC
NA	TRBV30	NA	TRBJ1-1	CAWSVGSDTEAFF	TGTGCCTGGAGTGTCGGGTCGGACACTGAAGCTTTCTTT
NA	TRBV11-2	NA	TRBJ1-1	CASSLGSGTEAFF	TGTGCCAGCAGCTTAGGGTCGGGAACTGAAGCTTTCTTT
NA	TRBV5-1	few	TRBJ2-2	CASTIDGRPNTGELFF	TGCGCCAGCACCATTGATGGGCGTCCGAACACCGGGGAGCTGTTTTTT
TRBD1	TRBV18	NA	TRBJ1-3	CASSPRQGATGNTIYF	TGTGCCAGCTCACCCCGACAGGGGGCAACGGGAAACACCATATATTTT